One sample yielded the 14 T cell receptor beta chains listed below, sequenced in a study of blood T cell repertoires in COVID-19. This table comes from immunoSEQ multiplex PCR, and its TCRdb copy is limited to in-frame clones, with some not included. The data contain 450,000 to 500,000 clones, about nine tenths of them seen just once; the ten biggest clones take up roughly 0.72%. The sequenced material came from PBMCs or T cells enriched from blood (not recorded which). Receptor source: a woman between 18 and 30 years old who had recovered from COVID-19.

There are a few counts of this clone. The CDR3 nucleotides read TGTGCCAGTAGTATCGGGGTCGGATGGGGCTACACCTTC. Protein sequence: CASSIGVGWGYTF. V usage is TRBV19 and J usage is TRBJ1-2, with D unclear. The CDR3 spans 13 residues. Germline V gene lookup returns CDR1 LNHDA and CDR2 SQIVND (reference sequence). Trimming took off 3 bases at V and 8 bases at J, with 13 bases between the two ends. Filled out from reference TRBV19 and TRBJ1-2, the complete variable domain reads DGGITQSPKYLFRKEGQNVTLSCEQNLNHDAMYWYRQDPGQGLRLIYYSQIVNDFQKGDIAEGYSVSREKKESFPLTVTSAQKNPTAFYLCASSIGVGWGYTFGSGTRLTVV.

The chain is built from TRBV7-9 and TRBJ1-4; D remains ambiguous. V was cut by 1 base and J by 10 bases, with 10 bases left in between. CDR3 length: 13 residues. Germline CDR1 reads SEHNR; CDR2 reads FQNEAQ (reference sequence). Written as DNA, the CDR3 is TGTGCCAGCAGCTTAGGCGGGTACGGAAAACTGTTTTTT. This gives the protein CASSLGGYGKLFF.

The chain recombines TRBV7-9 with TRBJ2-7; 9 bases match TRBD1. CDR1 and CDR2 (germline): SEHNR, FQNEAQ (reference sequence). V was pared by 3 bases and J by 3 bases, with 3 bases of the junction left unmatched. This CDR3 spans 14 amino acids. For the CDR3, the DNA is TGTGCCAGCAGCTTTGGGACAGGGTACTACGAGCAGTACTTC. This encodes CASSFGTGYYEQYF.

This clone was counted between two and nine times. The J gene is TRBJ2-7, the V gene TRBV28, with 8 bases matching TRBD1. Germline CDR1 and CDR2: MDHEN and SYDVKM. With V trimmed by 3 bases and J by 6 bases, 7 bases remained unmatched. The CDR3 has 14 residues. CDR3 loop: CASSFGTGASEQYF. The CDR3 bases are TGTGCCAGCAGTTTTGGGACAGGAGCAAGCGAGCAGTACTTC.

V gene TRBV5-4 combines with J gene TRBJ2-7; D is possibly TRBD1 (7 bases). CDR3 size: 18 residues. With 0 bases removed from V and 3 bases from J, the gap between germline ends came to 22 bases. Germline lookup yields CDR1 SGHNT and CDR2 YYREEE (reference sequence). The CDR3 sequence: CASSLGAGTGQIFYEQYF. DNA of the CDR3: TGTGCCAGCAGCTTGGGTGCGGGGACGGGACAGATATTCTACGAGCAGTACTTC.

This clone was counted once. This rearrangement joins TRBV7-8 to TRBJ1-3; D is unresolved. Trimming removed 4 bases from V and 3 bases from J, with 7 bases in between. CDR1 is SGHVS and CDR2 is FQNEAQ in the germline V gene. The CDR3 is 13 residues long. Here the CDR3 reads CASSSLFGNTIYF. CDR3 in DNA: TGTGCCAGCAGCTCCTTATTTGGAAACACCATATATTTT.

This rearrangement joins TRBV5-6 to TRBJ1-1, with no clear D. Germline V CDR1 and CDR2: SGHDT, YYEEEE. V was trimmed by 2 bases and J by 1 base, leaving 6 bases between them. This CDR3 region has 13 residues. The CDR3 nucleotides are TGTGCCAGCAGCTTCGGGAAGAACACTGAAGCTTTCTTT. It translates to CASSFGKNTEAFF.

J is TRBJ2-1 and V is TRBV5-1; D is undetermined. The V end was cut by 2 bases, the J end by 0 bases, with 12 bases between. The germline V gene has CDR1 SGHRS and CDR2 YFSETQ. The CDR3 loop spans 16 amino acids. CDR3 in amino acids: CASSFPRLSSYNEQFF. In DNA, the CDR3 is TGCGCCAGCAGCTTCCCCCGACTGAGCTCCTACAATGAGCAGTTCTTC.

The V and J genes are TRBV7-9 and TRBJ1-1; D possibly corresponds to TRBD1 (6 bases). V was trimmed by 5 bases and J by 1 base, leaving 20 bases between them. The CDR3 consists of 17 residues. The V gene's germline CDR1 is SEHNR and CDR2 FQNEAQ (reference sequence). The CDR3 region has the DNA TGTGCCAGCAGCCTCCGTGGGGCAGGGGATTCGAACACTGAAGCTTTCTTT. This gives the protein CASSLRGAGDSNTEAFF.

J is TRBJ2-1 and V is TRBV7-2; D is possibly TRBD2 (5 bases). Between the trimmed V and J ends, which lost 6 bases and 0 bases, there was a span of 12 bases. The length of the CDR3 is 15 residues. The germline gives CDR1 SGHTA, CDR2 FQGNSA. The CDR3 bases are TGTGCCAGCAGATCGACTGGGAGCTCCTACAATGAGCAGTTCTTC. Protein product: CASRSTGSSYNEQFF. The whole variable domain, filled in from reference TRBV7-2 and TRBJ2-1, reads GAGVSQSPSNKVTEKGKDVELRCDPISGHTALYWYRQSLGQGLEFLIYFQGNSAPDKSGLPSDRFSAERTGGSVSTLTIQRTQQEDSAVYLCASRSTGSSYNEQFFGPGTRLTVL.

V is TRBV12-5 and J is TRBJ1-5; 7 bases match TRBD1. J was trimmed by 6 bases and V by 4 bases; bases with no gene match: 6. CDR3 length: 14 amino acids. Germline V lookup: CDR1 LGHNT, CDR2 FRNRAP. CDR3 nucleotides: TGTGCTAGTGGTTCAGGACAGGAGCCTCAGCCCCAGCATTTT. Protein product: CASGSGQEPQPQHF.

The rearrangement joins TRBV6-5 to TRBJ1-1, with 7 bases matching TRBD1. Losses at the gene ends were 8 bases for V and 5 bases for J; bases not matched to a gene: 14. The germline V gene encodes CDR1 MNHEY and CDR2 SVGAGI. The CDR3 is 15 amino acids. The CDR3 sequence is CASRDLLTGQTEAFF. The CDR3 DNA reads as TGTGCCAGCCGAGACCTATTGACAGGGCAGACTGAAGCTTTCTTT.

This chain joins TRBV2 and TRBJ1-1; D is unclear. With 7 bases removed from V and 3 bases from J, the gap between germline ends came to 6 bases. Germline V gene sequence: CDR1 SNHLY, CDR2 FYNNEI. This CDR3 is built from 11 residues. The CDR3 protein is CASMRDTEAFF. The CDR3 nucleotides read TGTGCCAGCATGAGGGACACTGAAGCTTTCTTT.

The table lists this clone with a few counts. Written as DNA, the CDR3 is TGTGCCAGCAGCTTTCGGCCCGGGACAGGGAGTGGCAGCACTGAAGCTTTCTTT. Its protein is CASSFRPGTGSGSTEAFF. This sequence joins TRBV5-6 and TRBJ1-1; 9 nucleotides line up with TRBD1. The CDR3 is 18 residues long. After removal of 2 bases from V and 4 bases from J, the junction contained 15 bases not matched to a gene. Germline lookup yields CDR1 SGHDT and CDR2 YYEEEE.